The clone carrying this TCR beta chain has a handful of counts. TCRdb called the 5' RACE reads again in MiXCR, with one record for every CDR3 protein. The sample shows under 350,000 distinct CDR3 sequences, 15% to 20% of them seen only once. This entry is derived from a study of T-cell memory formation after mild COVID-19. Trimming left V 8 bases short and J 4 bases short, with 17 bases between. The CDR3 is 13 amino acids. The germline V gene encodes CDR1 DFQATT and CDR2 SNEGSKA (reference sequence). Sequenced input: PBMCs or a T cell subset sorted from them (not recorded which). The chain uses TRBV20-1 and TRBJ1-1, with D hard to call. The TCR comes from a man aged 18 to 30 who had mild COVID-19 (a few samples of this study predate the infection). Cell type and time point are not known. The CDR3 coding sequence is TGCAGTCCGACGGGCCCCCCGGGCACTGAAGCTTTCTTT. Its protein is CSPTGPPGTEAFF.